This T cell receptor (beta chain) was captured by sequencing in a study of blood T cell repertoires in COVID-19. Trimming took off 8 bases at V and 6 bases at J, with 31 bases between the two ends. CDR3 length equals 18 residues. The germline V gene has CDR1 LNHDA and CDR2 SQIVND (reference sequence). Produced via immunoSEQ multiplex PCR; TCRdb's table is partial and in-frame only. The data contain more than 250,000 clones, about nine tenths of them singletons. The age range of participants was about 18 to 89 years, with residence in about two dozen US areas. The receptor was derived from a woman under 30 who had recovered from COVID-19. V usage is TRBV19 and J usage is TRBJ1-1; D possibly corresponds to TRBD1 (5 bases). The sample was PBMCs or T cells enriched from blood (not recorded which). The DNA of the CDR3 is TGTGCCAGTTCCCCTCGGGGGGTTACCAGGTTTGGGTTGGCTGAAGCTTTCTTT. As protein: CASSPRGVTRFGLAEAFF.